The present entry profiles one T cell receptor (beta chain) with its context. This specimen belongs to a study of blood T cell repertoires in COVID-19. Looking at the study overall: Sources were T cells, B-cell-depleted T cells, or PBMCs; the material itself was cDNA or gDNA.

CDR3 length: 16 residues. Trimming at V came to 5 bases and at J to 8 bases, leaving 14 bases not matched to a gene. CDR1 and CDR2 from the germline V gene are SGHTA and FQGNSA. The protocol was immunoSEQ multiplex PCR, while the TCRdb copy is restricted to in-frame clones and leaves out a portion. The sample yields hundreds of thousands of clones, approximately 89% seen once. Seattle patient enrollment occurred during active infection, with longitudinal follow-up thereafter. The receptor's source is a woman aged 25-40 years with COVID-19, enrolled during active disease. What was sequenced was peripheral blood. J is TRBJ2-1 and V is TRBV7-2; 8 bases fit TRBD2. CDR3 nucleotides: TGTGCCAGCAGCACCCGCCAACGGGGGGGGCCCGATGAGCAGTTCTTC. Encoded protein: CASSTRQRGGPDEQFF.